The clone carrying this TCR beta chain was recorded at least ten times. The antigen remains undetermined. TCR beta CDR3 sequences were amplified from RNA transcripts. Researchers ran a first-round RT-PCR on the TCR CDR3 using the HTBI primer set. A single record per CDR3 protein comes from TCRdb applying MiXCR to the multiplex PCR reads. The sample has around 200,000 distinct CDR3 sequences; about 18% are singletons. Hyperthyroidism had been newly diagnosed in patients aged 18 to 65, and its duration was under 2 months. Pregnant or lactating patients were excluded, as were those with uncontrolled infection or other autoimmune disease. The V end was cut by 1 base, the J end by 5 bases, with 13 bases between. CDR3 length equals 14 residues. CDR1 and CDR2 from the germline V gene are SGHDT and YYEEEE. These data belong to a study of T cells in Graves' hyperthyroidism and ophthalmopathy. Study results and limitations: Onset of ophthalmopathy came a median 6.5 months after the model predicted it. The majority of expanded thyroid clonotypes above 0.001 also appeared in blood.

The sequence came from a woman in her 50s with Graves' hyperthyroidism. Sequencing used blood. This sequence joins TRBV5-6 and TRBJ2-7, with D possibly matching TRBD2 (6 bases). The CDR3 DNA reads TGTGCCAGCAGCTTGCACGGGGGAGGCAACGAGCAGTACTTC. As protein: CASSLHGGGNEQYF.